The rows below give T cell receptor beta chains drawn from one sample of a study of T cell responses to AZD1222 COVID-19 vaccine. TCRdb keeps only in-frame clones here, not all; method: immunoSEQ multiplex PCR. There are 150,000 or so clones in the sample; 90% to 95% occur only once, and under 1.5% lies in the top ten. Here the sequenced sample was peripheral blood, taken 28 days after the second AZD1222 dose. These TCRs come from an adult who received the AZD1222 COVID-19 vaccine. CDR3s include the opening cysteine and the closing phenylalanine or tryptophan. The D gene is left open where the match is weak. Size values are once, few and many counts, or a class for expanded clones, and some rows have none.

cdr3_nt cdr3_aa v_call d_call clone_size j_call
TGTGCCAGCAGCCAAGATGTGCGTTGGAATGAGCAGTTCTTC CASSQDVRWNEQFF TRBV3-1/TRBV3-2 NA NA TRBJ2-1
TGTGCCAGCAGTGACCTAGCGGGGTCTACAGATACGCAGTATTTT CASSDLAGSTDTQYF TRBV6-4 TRBD2 many TRBJ2-3
TGCGCCAGCAGTCAATCGCGAATCACTGAAGCTTTCTTT CASSQSRITEAFF TRBV23-1 NA NA TRBJ1-1
TGTGCCAGCACCGATCGACAGGGTGGCTATGGCTACACCTTC CASTDRQGGYGYTF TRBV28 TRBD1 NA TRBJ1-2
TGTGCCAGCAGTACCAGACAGGGGGCCCTTCCTTCACCCCTCCACTTT CASSTRQGALPSPLHF TRBV27 TRBD1 NA TRBJ1-6
TGTGCCAGCAGCCAAGATTTTGCCGGGAGCGGCGGCTACACCTTC CASSQDFAGSGGYTF TRBV4-2 NA NA TRBJ1-2
TGTGCCAGTAGTATACCCCGACAGGGGGCAGTCTACGAGCAGTACTTC CASSIPRQGAVYEQYF TRBV19 TRBD1 NA TRBJ2-7
TGTGCCAGCAGCTTAATGCCCGGACTAGCGGGCACCGGGGAGCTGTTTTTT CASSLMPGLAGTGELFF TRBV7-3 TRBD2 NA TRBJ2-2
TGTGCCAGCAGTCCCGGACAGGGCCTCTCCTACGAGCAGTACTTC CASSPGQGLSYEQYF TRBV6-1 TRBD1 NA TRBJ2-7
TGTGCCAGCAGCCCCAGGAATTCCTACAATGAGCAGTTCTTC CASSPRNSYNEQFF TRBV13 NA NA TRBJ2-1
TGTGCCAGCTCCCAAATCCAGGGGGCAGGTGGCAATCAGCCCCAGCATTTT CASSQIQGAGGNQPQHF TRBV18 TRBD1 NA TRBJ1-5
TGTGCCAGCAGCCCTCTAGGGGTTCTGAAACCTGGAAACACCATATATTTT CASSPLGVLKPGNTIYF TRBV7-2 NA NA TRBJ1-3
TGTGCCACCAGCAGAGGGACTAGCGAAAACATTCAGTACTTC CATSRGTSENIQYF TRBV15 TRBD2 once TRBJ2-4
TGCGCCAGCAGGGAGGGGGGGCGTGACGAGCAGTACTTC CASREGGRDEQYF TRBV5-1 NA NA TRBJ2-7
TGCGCCAGCTCCTTGGAAGTCCGAAACACTGAAGCTTTCTTT CASSLEVRNTEAFF TRBV5-1 NA NA TRBJ1-1
TGCGCCAGCAGCCAAGATCTTACGGCACGAAATACCCAGTACTTC CASSQDLTARNTQYF TRBV4-1 NA many TRBJ2-5
TGTGCCAGCAGCGAGTTCCCGGGCCACCATGGCTACACCTTC CASSEFPGHHGYTF TRBV6-5 NA once TRBJ1-2
TGTGCCAGCTCATTCACCGTGGGCAGGACGAGCTCTGGAAACACCATATATTTT CASSFTVGRTSSGNTIYF TRBV7-8 NA NA TRBJ1-3
TGTGCCAGCAGTGAGGACGGACGGAACACTGAAGCTTTCTTT CASSEDGRNTEAFF TRBV6-1 NA NA TRBJ1-1
TGTGCCAGCAGTTTAATCGGGGCCCTGGGAGGTCATAGCAATCAGCCCCAGCATTTT CASSLIGALGGHSNQPQHF TRBV28 NA NA TRBJ1-5
TGTGCCAGCACCCCGGCGGGAGCCTACGAGCAGTACTTC CASTPAGAYEQYF TRBV7-9 TRBD2 NA TRBJ2-7
TGTGCCAGCAGTCTCGGGTCAGATACGCAGTATTTT CASSLGSDTQYF TRBV12-3/TRBV12-4 NA NA TRBJ2-3
TGTGCCAGTCGTCCGGTCGGGGGCACTGAAGCTTTCTTT CASRPVGGTEAFF TRBV19 NA NA TRBJ1-1
TGTGCCAGCAGCTTAGGGACCTGGACAGGAGTCAACACTGAAGCTTTCTTT CASSLGTWTGVNTEAFF TRBV11-2 TRBD1 NA TRBJ1-1